This TCR beta chain was found in a study of PD-L1 blockade in urothelial cancer. Across the whole study: In terms of prior chemotherapy, patients had received 0 to 3 regimens. Blood was analyzed 3 weeks (second dose) and 6 weeks after treatment start. Findings and caveats of the study: Tumor-associated blood clones were expanded more by durable-benefit patients at 3 weeks.

Germline CDR1 reads MGHRA; CDR2 reads YSYEKL. The germline V and J ends were trimmed by 2 bases and 5 bases, with 16 bases remaining between them. The CDR3 sequence is 17 residues long. Clones were read by immunoSEQ multiplex PCR, and TCRdb kept only the in-frame ones, dropping some. The table has 50,000 to 60,000 clones, 88% seen once. Documented time point: peripheral blood 6 weeks after treatment start. Patients yielded 1 to 8 samples each, pretreatment and on-treatment. Worth noting for this clone: Its antigen is not identified.

Sequencing was performed on PBMCs, taken around atezolizumab (anti-PD-L1) treatment. The chain has TRBV4-1 and TRBJ1-6; D uncertain. This sequence originates from a man in his 60s with urothelial cancer. This CDR3 reads CASSQRPLTLNNSPLHF. CDR3 DNA: TGCGCCAGCAGCCAACGCCCATTAACTTTGAATAATTCACCCCTCCACTTT.